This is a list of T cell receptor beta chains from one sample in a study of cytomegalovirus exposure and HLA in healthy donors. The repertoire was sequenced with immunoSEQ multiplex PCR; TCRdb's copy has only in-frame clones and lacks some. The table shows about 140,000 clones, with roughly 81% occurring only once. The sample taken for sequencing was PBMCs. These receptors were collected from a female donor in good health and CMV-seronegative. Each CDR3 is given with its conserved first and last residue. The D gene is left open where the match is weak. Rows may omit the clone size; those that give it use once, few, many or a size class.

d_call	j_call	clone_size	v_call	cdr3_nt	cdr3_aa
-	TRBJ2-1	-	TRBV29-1	TGCAGCGTTGAAGAATTAAAGGGAGTTGAGCAGTTCTTC	CSVEELKGVEQFF
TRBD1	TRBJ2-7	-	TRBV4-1	TGCGCCAGCAGCCAGGCCGGACAGGGTTTGTCGGTAAGGAAGCAGTACTTC	CASSQAGQGLSVRKQYF
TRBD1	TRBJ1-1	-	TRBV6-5	TGTGCCAGCAGGAGGACAGGTAACACTGAAGCTTTCTTT	CASRRTGNTEAFF
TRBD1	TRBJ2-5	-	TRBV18	TGTGCCAGCTCACCGGGACAGGTTCAAGAGACCCAGTACTTC	CASSPGQVQETQYF
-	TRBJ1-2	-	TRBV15	TGTGCCACCAGCAGAGATGAGGACAACCTAGGGGGCTACACCTTC	CATSRDEDNLGGYTF
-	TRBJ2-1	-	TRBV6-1	TGTGCCAGCAGTGCCGGGGGTCTAGGTGAGCAGTTCTTC	CASSAGGLGEQFF
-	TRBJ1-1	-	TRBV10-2	TGCGCCAGCAGGGAGGGGCGCTCTTGGAACACTGAAGCTTTCTTT	CASREGRSWNTEAFF
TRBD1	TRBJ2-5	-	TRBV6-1	TGTGCCAGCAGTGAGGACAGGGTGAAGGAGACCCAGTACTTC	CASSEDRVKETQYF
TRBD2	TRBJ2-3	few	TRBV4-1	TGCGCCAGCAGCCCTGGGGATAGCGGGGGCACAGATACGCAGTATTTT	CASSPGDSGGTDTQYF
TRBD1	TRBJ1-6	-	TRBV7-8	TGTGCCAGCAGCTCCTTCCAACAGGGGGTGGACCCGCATTCACCCCTCCACTTT	CASSSFQQGVDPHSPLHF
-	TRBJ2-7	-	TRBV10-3	TGTGCCATCACCTCAAGGGAGACTACCTACGAGCAGTACTTC	CAITSRETTYEQYF
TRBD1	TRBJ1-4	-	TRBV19	TGTGCCAGTAGTATGACCGGGACAGGGGGAGAAAAACTGTTTTTT	CASSMTGTGGEKLFF
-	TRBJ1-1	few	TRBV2	TGTGCCGGAAACGAACAGATCATGAACACTGAAGCTTTCTTT	CAGNEQIMNTEAFF
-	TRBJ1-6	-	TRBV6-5	TGTGCCAGCAGTGTTAGCAGGGTCAGTAATTCACCCCTCCACTTT	CASSVSRVSNSPLHF
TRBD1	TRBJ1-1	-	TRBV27	TGTGCCAGCACGGCGGGTACAGGGGGCGCAGGGGAAGCTTTCTTT	CASTAGTGGAGEAFF
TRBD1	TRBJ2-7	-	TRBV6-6	TGTGCCAGCAGTTCCCTAGGGACAGGGGGTTACGAGCAGTACTTC	CASSSLGTGGYEQYF
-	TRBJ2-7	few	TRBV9	TGTGCCAGCAGCGCCGGGACTTTCCACTACGAGCAGTACTTC	CASSAGTFHYEQYF
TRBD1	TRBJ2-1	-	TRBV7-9	TGTGCCAGCAGCTTCACGGACAGGGAGGCATCCTACAATGAGCAGTTCTTC	CASSFTDREASYNEQFF
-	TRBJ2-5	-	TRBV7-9	TGTGCCAGCAGCCGACCGGGACAAGAGACCCAGTACTTC	CASSRPGQETQYF
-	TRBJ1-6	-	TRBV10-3	TGTGCCATCAACTCCGGGCCCTCCGGGACACCCCTCCACTTT	CAINSGPSGTPLHF
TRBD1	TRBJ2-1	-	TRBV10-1	TGCGCCAGCAGCCCTGGACAGGGTAGCTCCTACAATGAGCAGTTCTTC	CASSPGQGSSYNEQFF
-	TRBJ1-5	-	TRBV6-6	TGTGCCAGCGTCTCAGGGAATCAGCCCCAGCATTTT	CASVSGNQPQHF
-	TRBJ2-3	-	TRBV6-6	TGTGCCAGCAGTTACTCGACGGCAGGGGCCACAGATACGCAGTATTTT	CASSYSTAGATDTQYF
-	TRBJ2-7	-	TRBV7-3	TGTGCCAGCAGCTATCAGGGGGGACTGCCCTACGAGCAGTACTTC	CASSYQGGLPYEQYF
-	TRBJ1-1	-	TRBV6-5	TGTGCCAGCAGTGGTACAGATTGGATGAACACTGAAGCTTTCTTT	CASSGTDWMNTEAFF
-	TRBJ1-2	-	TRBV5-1	TGCGCCAGCAGCTTGGAGTCTATAAGCCCCTATGGCTACACCTTC	CASSLESISPYGYTF
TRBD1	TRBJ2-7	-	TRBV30	TGTGCCTGGGGACAGGGAGCCGCCTACGAGCAGTACTTC	CAWGQGAAYEQYF
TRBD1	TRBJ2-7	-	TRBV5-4	TGTGCCAGCAGCCCCGGACAGGGGGCGTACGAGCAGTACTTC	CASSPGQGAYEQYF
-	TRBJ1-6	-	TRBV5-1	TGCGCCAGCAGCCCAACCATGAGGAGCGACGGATCACCCCTCCACTTT	CASSPTMRSDGSPLHF
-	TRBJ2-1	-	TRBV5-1	TGCGCCAGCAGCCCCCCACAGCCATACAATGAGCAGTTCTTC	CASSPPQPYNEQFF
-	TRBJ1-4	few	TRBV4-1	TGCGCCAGCACCATACAAAGTGGCGGTGAAAAACTGTTTTTT	CASTIQSGGEKLFF
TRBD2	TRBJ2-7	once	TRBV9	TGTGCCAGCAGCGCGACTAGCACATGGGGCGAGCAGTACTTC	CASSATSTWGEQYF
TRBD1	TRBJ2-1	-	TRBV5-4	TGTGCCAGCAGCCCGGACAGGGCCGACTACAATGAGCAGTTCTTC	CASSPDRADYNEQFF
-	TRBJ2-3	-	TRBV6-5	TGTGCCAGCAGTCCACAGGGCCATACGCAGTATTTT	CASSPQGHTQYF
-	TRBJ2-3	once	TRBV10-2	TGCGCCAGCAGTGCCGTAACAGGGACAGATACGCAGTATTTT	CASSAVTGTDTQYF
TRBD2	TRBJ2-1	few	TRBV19	TGTGCCAGTAGTGATAGCGGGGGGGCCTACAATGAGCAGTTCTTC	CASSDSGGAYNEQFF
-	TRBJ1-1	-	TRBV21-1	TGTGCCAGCAGCAAAGACCCCGACAGGGTGTCCACTGAAGCTTTCTTT	CASSKDPDRVSTEAFF
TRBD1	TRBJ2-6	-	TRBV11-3	TGTGCCAGCAGCCCGAGACAGGGCCTTGGGGCCAACGTCCTGACTTTC	CASSPRQGLGANVLTF
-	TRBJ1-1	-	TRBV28	TGTGCCAGCCTGGTCGGGACAATGAACACTGAAGCTTTCTTT	CASLVGTMNTEAFF
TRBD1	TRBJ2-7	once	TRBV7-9	TGTTCCAGCAGCAACAACCGACAGGGGGCGGGCGAGCAGTACTTC	CSSSNNRQGAGEQYF
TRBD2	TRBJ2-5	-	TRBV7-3	TGTGCCAGCAGCCTAGCGGGAGCGAGGGAGACCCAGTACTTC	CASSLAGARETQYF
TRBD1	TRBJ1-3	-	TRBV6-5	TGTGCCAGCAGTTTAGGTCAGGGGGCATCAGGAAACACCATATATTTT	CASSLGQGASGNTIYF
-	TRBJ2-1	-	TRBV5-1	TGCGCCAGCAGCTTGAGGGAGACCTACAATGAGCAGTTCTTC	CASSLRETYNEQFF
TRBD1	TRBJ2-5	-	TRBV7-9	TGTGCCAGCAGCCTCCAGGGGGCCCAGTACTTC	CASSLQGAQYF
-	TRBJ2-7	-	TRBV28	TGTGCCAGCAGCCGTAGGACACTGTTGCCCTCCTACGAGCAGTACTTC	CASSRRTLLPSYEQYF
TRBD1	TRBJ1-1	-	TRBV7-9	TGTGCCAGCAGCTTAGCAGGGGGCGAAGCTTTCTTT	CASSLAGGEAFF
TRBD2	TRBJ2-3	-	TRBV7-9	TGTGCCAGCAGCTTAGCGGCGGCTAGCGGGTCCGATACGCAGTATTTT	CASSLAAASGSDTQYF
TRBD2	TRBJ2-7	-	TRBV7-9	TGTGCCAGCAGCCCGGGACTAGACTCCTACGAGCAGTACTTC	CASSPGLDSYEQYF
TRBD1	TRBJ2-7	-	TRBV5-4	TGTGCCAGCAGCCTGGAGGGGGACAGGGCTTACGAGCAGTACTTC	CASSLEGDRAYEQYF
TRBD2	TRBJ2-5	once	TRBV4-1	TGCGCCAGCAGCCAACACGGGGTAGCGGGTGAGGGAGAGACCCAGTACTTC	CASSQHGVAGEGETQYF
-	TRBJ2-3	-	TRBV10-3	TGTGCCACCCGAACGAGTGAGGATACGCAGTATTTT	CATRTSEDTQYF
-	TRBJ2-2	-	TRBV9	TGTGCCAGCAGCACCCCGACTGTGCCCGGGGAGCTGTTTTTT	CASSTPTVPGELFF
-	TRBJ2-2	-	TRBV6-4	TGTGCCAGCAGGCAGGAAAACACCGGGGAGCTGTTTTTT	CASRQENTGELFF
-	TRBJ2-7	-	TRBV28	TGTGCCAGCAGTCTCACCGGAGGGTTCAACGAGCAGTACTTC	CASSLTGGFNEQYF
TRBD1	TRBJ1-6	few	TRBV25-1	TGTGCCAGCAGTGAATATACAGGGGTGGGTTCACCCCTCCACTTT	CASSEYTGVGSPLHF
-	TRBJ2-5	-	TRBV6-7	TGTGCCAGCAATTTAAGCGAGACCCAGTACTTC	CASNLSETQYF
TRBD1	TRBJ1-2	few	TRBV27	TGTGCCAGCAGTCCCCGGACAGGGAGTACATTTGGCTACACCTTC	CASSPRTGSTFGYTF